Presented here are 27 T cell receptor beta chains from one specimen sequenced in a study of cytomegalovirus exposure and HLA in healthy donors. Repertoires were generated with immunoSEQ multiplex PCR, while TCRdb's copy carries only in-frame clones and drops some. Of 71,000 or so clones listed, around 94% are singletons. Sequencing input: PBMCs. Receptors originate from a woman under 30 in good health and CMV-seronegative.

The chain uses TRBV7-9 and TRBJ2-2; D unclear. This CDR3 is built from 14 residues. V was trimmed by 1 base and J by 5 bases, leaving 8 bases between them. Germline V gene lookup returns CDR1 SEHNR and CDR2 FQNEAQ (reference sequence). The CDR3 bases are TGTGCCAGCAGCTTAGGACTTACGACCGGGGAGCTGTTTTTT. It codes for CASSLGLTTGELFF.

This rearrangement joins TRBV5-1 to TRBJ2-7, with D perhaps matching TRBD2 (6 bases). Germline V gives CDR1 SGHRS, CDR2 YFSETQ. The CDR3 covers 13 residues. V was cut by 3 bases and J by 3 bases, with 10 bases left in between. CDR3 residues: CASSSSSGYEQYF. DNA for the CDR3: TGCGCCAGCAGCTCAAGTAGCGGCTACGAGCAGTACTTC.

The chain uses TRBV27 and TRBJ2-5, with D possibly matching TRBD1 (5 bases). Germline CDR1 MNHEY, CDR2 SMNVEV (reference sequence). V lost 7 bases, J lost 5 bases, and 5 bases lay in between. This CDR3 region has 10 residues. The chain's CDR3 is CASKGETQYF. CDR3 sequence (DNA): TGTGCCAGCAAGGGGGAGACCCAGTACTTC.

The V and J genes are TRBV4-2 and TRBJ2-7; 8 nucleotides match TRBD2. Trimming removed 1 base from V and 5 bases from J; junction bases left unmatched: 10. CDR3 length equals 16 residues. CDR1 and CDR2 (germline): LGHNA, YNFKEQ. The CDR3 region has the DNA TGTGCCAGCAGCCAAGGTTCTGGACTAGCTTTCAACGAGCAGTACTTC. It specifies CASSQGSGLAFNEQYF.

The chain has TRBV9 and TRBJ1-2; D unclear. This CDR3 contains 13 residues. Trimming pared 4 bases from V and 4 bases from J, leaving 11 bases between. CDR1 and CDR2 (germline): SGDLS, YYNGEE. This chain's CDR3 is CASSPGSLYGYTF. Written as DNA, the CDR3 is TGTGCCAGCAGCCCCGGGTCTCTCTATGGCTACACCTTC. Together with reference TRBV9 and TRBJ1-2, the CDR3 gives the full variable domain: DSGVTQTPKHLITATGQRVTLRCSPRSGDLSVYWYQQSLDQGLQFLIQYYNGEERAKGNILERFSAQQFPDLHSELNLSSLELGDSALYFCASSPGSLYGYTFGSGTRLTVV.

The V gene is TRBV5-1, the J gene TRBJ2-3; 8 positions agree with TRBD1. V trimming: 4 bases; J trimming: 4 bases; junction bases outside the gene matches: 5. Germline CDR1 SGHRS, CDR2 YFSETQ. The CDR3 contains 14 residues. CDR3 bases: TGCGCCAGCAGCGTGGGACAGGAGGCAGATACGCAGTATTTT. The encoded protein is CASSVGQEADTQYF.

The chain links TRBV30 to TRBJ2-3; possible D gene TRBD2, 6 bases. The V and J ends lost 3 bases and 4 bases respectively, with 11 bases between them. Germline assignment: CDR1 GTSNPN and CDR2 SVGIG (reference sequence). This CDR3 region has 13 residues. CDR3 nucleotide sequence: TGTGCCTGGAGCGGGGGTGGCCCAGATACGCAGTATTTT. This translates into CAWSGGGPDTQYF.

The chain uses TRBV19 and TRBJ2-5; 7 bases map to TRBD2. Unmatched junction bases numbered 6, after V lost 3 bases and J lost 5 bases. The CDR3 runs to 14 residues. The V gene's germline CDR1 is LNHDA and CDR2 SQIVND (reference sequence). The CDR3 DNA reads as TGTGCCAGTAGTATTGGACTAGTGGGGGAGACCCAGTACTTC. It yields the protein CASSIGLVGETQYF. Combining the CDR3 with reference TRBV19 and TRBJ2-5 gives the whole variable domain DGGITQSPKYLFRKEGQNVTLSCEQNLNHDAMYWYRQDPGQGLRLIYYSQIVNDFQKGDIAEGYSVSREKKESFPLTVTSAQKNPTAFYLCASSIGLVGETQYFGPGTRLLVL.

The rearrangement uses TRBV5-4 and TRBJ2-5; no reliable D call. CDR1 is SGHNT and CDR2 is YYREEE in the germline V gene (reference sequence). This CDR3 has 13 residues. The ends were cut back, 1 base at V and 1 base at J, with 5 bases in the middle. CDR3 sequence: CASSLPIQETQYF. The CDR3 coding sequence is TGTGCCAGCAGCTTGCCCATCCAAGAGACCCAGTACTTC.

The J gene is TRBJ1-5, the V gene TRBV5-3; D is perhaps TRBD1 (5 bases). TRBV5-3 is an ORF, with its function uncertain. The CDR3 has 16 residues. V lost 4 bases and J 1 base, leaving 15 bases between the germline ends. The CDR3 here is CARSPGVFESNQPQHF. CDR3 bases: TGTGCCAGAAGCCCGGGGGTCTTCGAGAGCAATCAGCCCCAGCATTTT.

CDR3 residues: CASRTASTKNIQYF. For the CDR3, the DNA is TGTGCCAGCAGGACAGCTTCCACTAAAAACATTCAGTACTTC. The V and J genes are TRBV27 and TRBJ2-4, with a possible D match to TRBD1 (5 bases). Germline loops: CDR1 MNHEY, CDR2 SMNVEV (reference sequence). The CDR3 runs to 14 residues. The germline V and J ends were trimmed by 6 bases and 4 bases, with 13 bases remaining between them.

V usage is TRBV28 and J usage is TRBJ1-6; 7 bases line up with TRBD1. The CDR3 runs to 15 residues. The V gene's germline CDR1 is MDHEN and CDR2 SYDVKM. The ends lost 6 bases at V and 9 bases at J; junction bases unmatched: 11. The CDR3, as DNA: TGTGCCAGCAGCCCGGGACAGATGCTAGTTTCACCCCTCCACTTT. Translation: CASSPGQMLVSPLHF. Looking up the rest from reference TRBV28 and TRBJ1-6 gives the full variable domain: DVKVTQSSRYLVKRTGEKVFLECVQDMDHENMFWYRQDPGLGLRLIYFSYDVKMKEKGDIPEGYSVSREKKERFSLILESASTNQTSMYLCASSPGQMLVSPLHFGNGTRLTVT.

This clone was seen just once. The chain has TRBV12-5 and TRBJ2-1, with D perhaps matching TRBD1 (5 bases). There are 14 residues in the CDR3. Trimming shortened V by 0 bases and J by 5 bases, and 8 bases separated the two germline ends. The germline CDR1 and CDR2 sequences are LGHNT and FRNRAP. The CDR3 coding sequence is TGTGCTAGTGGTTTGGTATTAGGGGACAATGAGCAGTTCTTC. Translating gives CASGLVLGDNEQFF.

Comment on this clone: Its ends do not fully match the called genes, so a read error is possible. The chain combines TRBV7-7 with TRBJ2-7; D is uncertain. Germline V gene sequence: CDR1 SSHAT, CDR2 FNYEAQ (reference sequence). The CDR3 is made up of 14 amino acids. CDR3 DNA sequence: TGTGCTAGCAGCTTATCACTCTCTTCCGGTGTGCAGTACTTC. Translated: CASSLSLSSGVQYF.

This clone appeared once. This chain joins TRBV9 and TRBJ2-5; the match to TRBD2 covers 9 bases. V was pared by 4 bases and J by 1 base, with 8 bases of the junction left unmatched. The CDR3 is made up of 16 amino acids. Germline lookup yields CDR1 SGDLS and CDR2 YYNGEE. The CDR3 sequence is CASSPTPSGIQETQYF. The DNA for the CDR3 is TGTGCCAGCAGCCCAACCCCTAGCGGGATCCAAGAGACCCAGTACTTC.

The CDR3 DNA reads TGTGCCAGCGCAGGAAGTGTTAACTATGGCTACACCTTC. Protein product: CASAGSVNYGYTF. The genes are TRBV9 and TRBJ1-2, with D unclear. V dropped 7 bases and J dropped 1 base, with 11 bases sitting between them. The CDR3 has 13 amino acids. Germline lookup yields CDR1 SGDLS and CDR2 YYNGEE. The full variable domain, completed using reference TRBV9 and TRBJ1-2, is DSGVTQTPKHLITATGQRVTLRCSPRSGDLSVYWYQQSLDQGLQFLIQYYNGEERAKGNILERFSAQQFPDLHSELNLSSLELGDSALYFCASAGSVNYGYTFGSGTRLTVV.

The chain links TRBV5-6 to TRBJ2-3; D ambiguous. This CDR3 is 15 amino acids long. V lost 0 bases and J 5 bases, leaving 13 bases between the germline ends. Germline values: CDR1 SGHDT, CDR2 YYEEEE. CDR3 protein: CASSLAAQKRDTQYF. DNA for the CDR3: TGTGCCAGCAGCTTGGCCGCACAGAAAAGAGATACGCAGTATTTT.

A single count supports this clone. The V and J genes are TRBV9 and TRBJ1-2, with a tentative D call TRBD1 (5 bases). Germline V gives CDR1 SGDLS, CDR2 YYNGEE. This CDR3 region has 15 residues. V was trimmed by 7 bases and J by 7 bases, leaving 23 bases between them. The CDR3, as DNA: TGTGCCAGCGGGGCGGAGGGAGTCCTCTCTGGTGGCTACACCTTC. This encodes CASGAEGVLSGGYTF.

CDR3 coding DNA: TGCGCCAGCAGCTCCCTAGCGGGGGCCAACGTCCTGACTTTC. This translates into CASSSLAGANVLTF. The chain links TRBV5-1 to TRBJ2-6; TRBD2 might be the D (6 bases). This CDR3 comprises 14 residues. From germline, CDR1 is SGHRS and CDR2 YFSETQ. V was shortened by 3 bases and J by 4 bases, with 8 bases between the two germline ends.

V and J are TRBV7-3 and TRBJ2-1; D might be TRBD2 (7 bases). CDR1 SGHTA and CDR2 FQGTGA come from the germline V gene. The V gene lost 4 bases and the J gene lost 3 bases, with 13 bases spanning the gap. This CDR3 has 15 residues. CDR3 nucleotides: TGTGCCAGCAGCTCGGGGGGCCCCGTCTACAATGAGCAGTTCTTC. This gives the protein CASSSGGPVYNEQFF.

J is TRBJ2-7 and V is TRBV2, with D perhaps TRBD1 (6 bases). Germline CDR1 and CDR2: SNHLY and FYNNEI. The CDR3 is 14 amino acids. V shed 3 bases and J shed 7 bases, with 16 bases lying between them. CDR3 DNA sequence: TGTGCCAGCAGTGAGGTCAGGACAGCCGATGAGCAGTACTTC. Encoded protein: CASSEVRTADEQYF.

This clone was picked up one time. The chain recombines TRBV27 with TRBJ2-7; D is perhaps TRBD1 (5 bases). V was shortened by 5 bases and J by 2 bases, with 16 bases between the two germline ends. The germline V gene encodes CDR1 MNHEY and CDR2 SMNVEV (reference sequence). The CDR3 covers 15 residues. CDR3 nucleotide sequence: TGTGCCAGCAGTCCACAGGCTTACCGAACCTACGAGCAGTACTTC. Translated: CASSPQAYRTYEQYF.

The V and J genes are TRBV6-1 and TRBJ2-2, with 8 positions matching TRBD1. This CDR3 contains 17 residues. V was clipped by 6 bases and J by 6 bases; unmatched bases: 15. The V gene's germline CDR1 is MNHNS and CDR2 SASEGT. CDR3: CASSEQGDQTGAGELFF. CDR3 bases: TGTGCCAGCAGCGAACAGGGGGACCAAACGGGCGCCGGGGAGCTGTTTTTT.

The chain joins TRBV19 to TRBJ2-7, with 7 bases fitting TRBD2. With V trimmed by 5 bases and J by 3 bases, 4 bases remained unmatched. Germline V gene data show CDR1 as LNHDA and CDR2 as SQIVND (reference sequence). The CDR3 length is 13 residues. The CDR3 spells CASSAGVIYEQYF. CDR3 coding DNA: TGTGCCAGTAGTGCGGGGGTCATCTACGAGCAGTACTTC.

This chain connects TRBV4-1 to TRBJ2-4; TRBD1 aligns across 9 bases. With V trimmed by 3 bases and J by 6 bases, 6 bases remained unmatched. The CDR3 runs 15 residues. Germline CDR1 reads MGHRA; CDR2 reads YSYEKL. The CDR3 region is CASSHLTGGRNIQYF. The CDR3 DNA reads as TGCGCCAGCAGCCACCTGACAGGGGGTCGAAACATTCAGTACTTC.

The rearrangement uses TRBV4-3 and TRBJ1-4, with D possibly TRBD1 on 6 matching bases. The germline CDR1 and CDR2 sequences are LGHNA and YSLEER. Trimming shortened V by 0 bases and J by 3 bases, and 11 bases separated the two germline ends. CDR3 length: 16 amino acids. For the CDR3, the DNA is TGCGCCAGCAGCCAAGATGAGGGACACGCTAATGAAAAACTGTTTTTT. As protein: CASSQDEGHANEKLFF.

V is TRBV19 and J is TRBJ2-1, with 12 bases lining up with TRBD1. Germline trimming cut 0 bases from V and 9 bases from J; bases unmatched to any gene: 12. The CDR3 is made up of 18 amino acids. From germline, CDR1 is LNHDA and CDR2 SQIVND (reference sequence). CDR3 in amino acids: CASSIELSGGQGACEQFF. CDR3 bases: TGTGCCAGTAGTATAGAATTAAGTGGGGGACAGGGGGCGTGTGAGCAGTTCTTC.